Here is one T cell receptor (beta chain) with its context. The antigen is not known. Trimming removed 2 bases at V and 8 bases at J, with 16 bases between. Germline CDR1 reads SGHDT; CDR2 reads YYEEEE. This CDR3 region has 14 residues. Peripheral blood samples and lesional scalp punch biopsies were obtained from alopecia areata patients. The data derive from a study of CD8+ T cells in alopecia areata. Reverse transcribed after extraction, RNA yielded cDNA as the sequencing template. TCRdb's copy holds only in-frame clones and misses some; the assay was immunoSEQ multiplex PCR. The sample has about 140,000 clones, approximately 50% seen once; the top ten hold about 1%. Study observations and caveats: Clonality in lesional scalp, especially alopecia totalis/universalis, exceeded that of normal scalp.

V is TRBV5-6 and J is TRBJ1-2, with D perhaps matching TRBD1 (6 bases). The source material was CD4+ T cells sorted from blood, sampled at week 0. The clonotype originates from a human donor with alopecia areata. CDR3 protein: CASSFGQPGRGYTF. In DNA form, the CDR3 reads TGTGCCAGCAGCTTCGGACAGCCCGGGAGGGGCTACACCTTC.